The clone carrying this TCR beta chain turned up a few times. Construction of the TCRbeta library involved unique molecular identifiers. MiXCR was run by TCRdb on the PCR reads, yielding one entry per CDR3 protein. The sample includes 380,000 or so distinct CDR3 sequences, 10% to 15% of them seen just once. This entry belongs to a study of T-cell reconstitution after alpha-beta-depleted transplantation in children. Trimming cost V 11 bases and J 0 bases, with 10 bases left between them. Germline V gene sequence: CDR1 SEHNR, CDR2 FQNEAQ (reference sequence). The CDR3 length is 12 residues. The source material was PBMCs, sampled from the stem cell graft. V usage is TRBV7-9 and J usage is TRBJ1-2; D is unresolved. This receptor was identified in a human donor who donated a stem cell graft to a child with Fanconi anemia. CDR3 amino acids: CAGENPNYGYTF. For the CDR3, the DNA is TGTGCCGGAGAAAATCCTAACTATGGCTACACCTTC.